The 6 T cell receptor beta chains below were found in one sample sequenced in a study of technical replicates of blood from several donors. Generated by immunoSEQ multiplex PCR, the TCRdb table keeps only in-frame clones and is missing some. The sample shows 95,000 or so clones, approximately 95% of them seen only once. Sequences were obtained from T cells isolated from PBMCs. The receptors were sampled from a human donor in good health.

The chain has TRBV27 and TRBJ1-4; D possibly corresponds to TRBD1 (5 bases). Trimming shortened V by 2 bases and J by 9 bases, and 16 bases separated the two germline ends. CDR3 length: 15 residues. Germline-derived CDR1 and CDR2 are MNHEY and SMNVEV (reference sequence). The CDR3 nucleotides read TGTGCCAGCAGTTTACGGTGGGGGGATATGAAAAAACTGTTTTTT. Residues: CASSLRWGDMKKLFF. The complete variable domain, with remaining parts taken from reference TRBV27 and TRBJ1-4, reads EAQVTQNPRYLITVTGKKLTVTCSQNMNHEYMSWYRQDPGLGLRQIYYSMNVEVTDKGDVPEGYKVSRKEKRNFPLILESPSPNQTSLYFCASSLRWGDMKKLFFGSGTQLSVL.

The chain is built from TRBV9 and TRBJ2-5; the match to TRBD2 covers 13 bases. CDR3 length: 14 amino acids. J was trimmed by 4 bases and V by 3 bases; bases with no gene match: 0. CDR1 and CDR2 (germline): SGDLS, YYNGEE. CDR3 loop: CASSGTSGGETQYF. The CDR3 coding sequence is TGTGCCAGCAGCGGGACTAGCGGGGGAGAGACCCAGTACTTC.

CDR3 in DNA: TGTGCCAGCAGTCTAGGGGGCTTGGACACTGAAGCTTTCTTT. This gives the protein CASSLGGLDTEAFF. The chain joins TRBV6-5 to TRBJ1-1; 7 bases fit TRBD1. CDR3 length equals 14 residues. Germline CDR1 and CDR2: MNHEY and SVGAGI. V dropped 5 bases and J dropped 3; count of bases not matched to a gene: 6.

The V call is TRBV7-9, the J call TRBJ2-3; no firm D call. Between the trimmed V and J ends, which lost 1 base and 6 bases, there was a span of 8 bases. Germline CDR1 reads SEHNR; CDR2 reads FQNEAQ (reference sequence). The CDR3 is made up of 13 amino acids. DNA for the CDR3: TGTGCCAGCAGCTTAGATTACTCTGATACGCAGTATTTT. It yields the protein CASSLDYSDTQYF.

V and J are TRBV6-1 and TRBJ2-1; the match to TRBD2 covers 8 bases. CDR3 length: 18 amino acids. V lost 4 bases and J lost 4; bases outside the gene matches: 15. CDR1 and CDR2 (germline): MNHNS, SASEGT. The CDR3 loop is CASSGLLGGREEYNEQFF. CDR3 sequence (DNA): TGTGCCAGCAGTGGGCTCCTCGGGGGGCGGGAGGAGTACAATGAGCAGTTCTTC.

This chain joins TRBV11-3 and TRBJ2-7; no reliable D call. Per germline, CDR1 SGHNT and CDR2 YENEEA. This CDR3 is built from 12 residues. The V end lost 4 bases, the J end lost 3 bases, and 7 bases lay between the germline ends. The CDR3 bases are TGTGCCAGCAGCTCTCCGGGCTACGAGCAGTACTTC. Its protein is CASSSPGYEQYF.